A single sample is the source of the 17 T cell receptor beta chains below, sequenced in a study of blood T cell repertoires in COVID-19. The assay was immunoSEQ multiplex PCR, and TCRdb's table has in-frame clones only and misses some. There are approximately 220,000 clones in the sample; around 85% occur only once, and 7.9% lies in the top ten. Sample: peripheral blood. These receptor sequences come from a woman older than 75 with acute or convalescent COVID-19.

V is TRBV10-3 and J is TRBJ2-1; 12 bases are a match to TRBD1. Germline lookup yields CDR1 ENHRY and CDR2 SYGVKD. This CDR3 region has 15 residues. The junction had 10 bases not matched to a gene; V was cut back by 3 bases and J by 13 bases. CDR3 nucleotide sequence: TGTGCCATCAGTGAACCGGGACAGGGGGCGGAAGAACAGTTCTTC. Protein product: CAISEPGQGAEEQFF.

This chain uses TRBV19 with TRBJ1-5; 11 bases agree with TRBD1. This CDR3 comprises 13 residues. The ends lost 5 bases at V and 6 bases at J; junction bases unmatched: 0. Germline loops: CDR1 LNHDA, CDR2 SQIVND (reference sequence). This CDR3 reads CASSGTGGQPQHF. Here the CDR3 DNA reads TGTGCCAGTAGTGGGACAGGGGGTCAGCCCCAGCATTTT.

The CDR3 nucleotides are TGTGCCAGCAGCCAAGGATACTATGGGTCGGCTGGGGGGAATCAGCCCCAGCATTTT. It is translated as CASSQGYYGSAGGNQPQHF. V gene TRBV4-2 combines with J gene TRBJ1-5, with D tentatively TRBD1 (5 bases). The V gene lost 1 base and the J gene lost 4 bases, with 23 bases spanning the gap. Germline assignment: CDR1 LGHNA and CDR2 YNFKEQ. This CDR3 contains 19 residues.

J is TRBJ1-1 and V is TRBV6-5; 7 bases match TRBD1. The V gene end was trimmed by 5 bases and the J gene end by 0 bases; junction bases not matched to a gene: 6. CDR3 length: 15 residues. The germline gives CDR1 MNHEY, CDR2 SVGAGI. CDR3 DNA sequence: TGTGCCAGCAGTAACCGACAGGGAGTGAACACTGAAGCTTTCTTT. As protein: CASSNRQGVNTEAFF.

This sequence joins TRBV18 and TRBJ1-2, with 7 positions matching TRBD1. CDR3 size: 16 residues. V shed 4 bases, J shed 5 bases, and the junction held 13 bases outside the gene matches. Germline V gives CDR1 KGHSH, CDR2 LQKENI. This CDR3 is CASSHETGTEGYGYTF. The CDR3 DNA follows: TGTGCCAGCTCACACGAGACCGGGACAGAGGGGTATGGCTACACCTTC.

The chain carries TRBV2 and TRBJ2-2; 16 bases match TRBD2. The CDR3 consists of 15 residues. Germline CDR1 is SNHLY and CDR2 is FYNNEI. The V gene end was trimmed by 6 bases and the J gene end by 8 bases; junction bases not matched to a gene: 3. Written as DNA, the CDR3 is TGTGCCAGCAGCGGGACTAGCGGGGGGGCAGGGGAGCTGTTTTTT. This encodes CASSGTSGGAGELFF.

The chain combines TRBV5-4 with TRBJ1-3; TRBD1 aligns across 7 bases. Per the germline V gene, CDR1 is SGHNT and CDR2 is YYREEE (reference sequence). The CDR3 consists of 15 residues. V shed 3 bases and J 2 bases; nucleotides not matched to a gene: 5. The CDR3 DNA sequence: TGTGCCAGCAGCTCTAGTCAGGGGGCTGGAAACACCATATATTTT. Protein product: CASSSSQGAGNTIYF. Complete variable domain (other parts from reference TRBV5-4 and TRBJ1-3): ETGVTQSPTHLIKTRGQQVTLRCSSQSGHNTVSWYQQALGQGPQFIFQYYREEENGRGNFPPRFSGLQFPNYSSELNVNALELDDSALYLCASSSSQGAGNTIYFGEGSWLTVV.

The chain joins TRBV11-2 to TRBJ2-7; possible D gene TRBD1, 5 bases. Trimming cost V 5 bases and J 2 bases, with 13 bases left between them. Germline V gene data show CDR1 as SGHAT and CDR2 as FQNNGV. The CDR3 is made up of 14 amino acids. For the CDR3, the DNA is TGTGCCAGCAGCCTTCACAGGACCGCCTACGAGCAGTACTTC. Its translation is CASSLHRTAYEQYF.

As concerns this clone: The same CDR3 can be traced to other DNA sequences in this sample. The chain combines TRBV6-5 with TRBJ1-2; 9 bases agree with TRBD1. The CDR3 has 13 residues. J gave up 6 bases and V 2 bases, and 1 base lay outside the gene matches. Germline CDR1 and CDR2: MNHEY and SVGAGI. CDR3 amino acids: CASSYGTGNGYTF. DNA of the CDR3: TGTGCCAGCAGTTACGGGACAGGGAATGGCTACACCTTC.

This clone was recorded only once. The chain couples TRBV19 to TRBJ1-6; D gene uncertain. The germline V gene encodes CDR1 LNHDA and CDR2 SQIVND (reference sequence). Trimming stripped 3 bases from V and 5 bases from J, with 8 bases between. CDR3 length: 14 amino acids. CDR3 sequence (DNA): TGTGCCAGTAGTATCCAGGCCAATAATTCACCCCTCCACTTT. Translating gives CASSIQANNSPLHF.

V usage is TRBV6-1 and J usage is TRBJ2-2, with TRBD1 matching over 8 bases. The CDR3 has 18 amino acids. The V gene end was trimmed by 1 base and the J gene end by 2 bases; junction bases not matched to a gene: 9. The germline CDR1 and CDR2 sequences are MNHNS and SASEGT. As DNA, the CDR3 is TGTGCCAGCAGTGAAGATCCTTCAGGACAGGGCAACACCGGGGAGCTGTTTTTT. This sequence encodes CASSEDPSGQGNTGELFF.

This chain connects TRBV6-4 to TRBJ2-1, with D possibly being TRBD1 (6 bases). CDR1 and CDR2 from the germline V gene are MRHNA and SNTAGT. This CDR3 contains 14 residues. The ends were cut back, 5 bases at V and 8 bases at J, with 16 bases in the middle. The CDR3 sequence is CASSLAGWGHEQFF. The CDR3 nucleotides read TGTGCCAGCAGTCTCGCAGGGTGGGGGCATGAGCAGTTCTTC.

The chain joins TRBV1 to TRBJ2-2; TRBD1, the table's D call, lacks a check against the DNA. TRBV1 is shown as a pseudogene. The CDR3 loop spans 17 amino acids. CDR3 coding DNA: TGCACCAGCAGCCAAGATTGTCGACAGGGTGGGAACAGGGAGCTGTTTTTT. This sequence encodes CTSSQDCRQGGNRELFF.

J is TRBJ1-1 and V is TRBV5-5; D may be TRBD1 (6 bases). Trimming shortened V by 5 bases and J by 4 bases, and 15 bases separated the two germline ends. Looked up from germline, CDR1 is SGHKS and CDR2 is YYEKEE (reference sequence). The CDR3 sequence is 14 residues long. The CDR3: CASSLTGWSTEAFF. In DNA form, the CDR3 reads TGTGCCAGCAGTTTAACAGGGTGGAGCACTGAAGCTTTCTTT.

This clone was observed once. The chain has TRBV3-1 (or the pseudogene TRBV3-2) and TRBJ2-1; 9 bases are shared with TRBD2. Germline CDR1 is LGHDT and CDR2 is YNNKEL (reference sequence). This CDR3 contains 16 residues. J was trimmed by 6 bases and V by 4 bases; bases with no gene match: 10. The CDR3 nucleotides read TGTGCCAGCAGCCCGACATTAGCGGGAGTTGGCAATGAGCAGTTCTTC. Its translation: CASSPTLAGVGNEQFF.

J is TRBJ1-1 and V is TRBV19; unclear D gene. The V end was cut by 2 bases, the J end by 2 bases, with 6 bases between. This CDR3 is 13 amino acids long. Per the germline V gene, CDR1 is LNHDA and CDR2 is SQIVND (reference sequence). The CDR3 DNA is TGTGCCAGTAGTATAACCAGTAACACTGAAGCTTTCTTT. This encodes CASSITSNTEAFF.

This chain uses TRBV9 with TRBJ1-2, with D perhaps TRBD1 (6 bases). CDR3 length: 14 residues. With 1 base removed from V and 8 bases from J, the gap between germline ends came to 15 bases. CDR1 and CDR2 from the germline V gene are SGDLS and YYNGEE. CDR3 region: CASSVMTGSGGYTF. Written as DNA, the CDR3 is TGTGCCAGCAGCGTAATGACAGGCTCAGGGGGCTACACCTTC.